This T cell receptor beta chain was found in a study of blood T cell repertoires in COVID-19. Across the whole study: Samples came from the United States, Italy and Spain, spanning acute and convalescent COVID-19. Nucleic acid was either cDNA or gDNA, and it came from T cells, B-cell-depleted T cells, or PBMCs.

Study processing details: Reference gene primer amplification yielded estimated nucleated cell counts. The repertoire was sequenced with immunoSEQ multiplex PCR; TCRdb's copy has only in-frame clones and lacks some. The DNA gave D and trimming, while V, J and clone size come from that table. The sample has about 300,000 clones; more than 70% are singletons. The CDR3 loop spans 16 amino acids. V was shortened by 1 base and J by 1 base, with 10 bases between the two germline ends. Per germline, CDR1 SGHVS and CDR2 FNYEAQ. Sequencing was carried out using peripheral blood. The chain combines TRBV7-6 with TRBJ2-2; weak D call: TRBD1 (6 bases). The receptor comes from a man aged 18-30 years who had recovered from COVID-19. The CDR3 spells CASSLGQGMNTGELFF. The CDR3 DNA reads TGTGCCAGCAGCTTAGGGCAGGGGATGAACACCGGGGAGCTGTTTTTT.